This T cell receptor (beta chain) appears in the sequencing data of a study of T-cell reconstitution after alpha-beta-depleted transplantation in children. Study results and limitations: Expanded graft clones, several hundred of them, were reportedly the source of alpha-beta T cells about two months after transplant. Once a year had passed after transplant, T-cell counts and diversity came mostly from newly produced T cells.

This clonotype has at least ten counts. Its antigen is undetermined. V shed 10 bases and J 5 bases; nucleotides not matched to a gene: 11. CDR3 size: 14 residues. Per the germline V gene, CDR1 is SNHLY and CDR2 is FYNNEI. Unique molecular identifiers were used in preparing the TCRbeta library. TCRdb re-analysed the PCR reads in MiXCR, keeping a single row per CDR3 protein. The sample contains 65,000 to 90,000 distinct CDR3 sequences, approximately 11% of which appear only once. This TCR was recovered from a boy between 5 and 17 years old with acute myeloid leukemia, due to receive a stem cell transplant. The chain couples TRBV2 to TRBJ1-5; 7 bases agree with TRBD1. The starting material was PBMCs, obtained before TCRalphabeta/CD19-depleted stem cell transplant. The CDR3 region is CATRGDRRDQPQHF. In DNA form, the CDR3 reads TGTGCCACCAGGGGGGACCGGAGAGATCAGCCCCAGCATTTT.